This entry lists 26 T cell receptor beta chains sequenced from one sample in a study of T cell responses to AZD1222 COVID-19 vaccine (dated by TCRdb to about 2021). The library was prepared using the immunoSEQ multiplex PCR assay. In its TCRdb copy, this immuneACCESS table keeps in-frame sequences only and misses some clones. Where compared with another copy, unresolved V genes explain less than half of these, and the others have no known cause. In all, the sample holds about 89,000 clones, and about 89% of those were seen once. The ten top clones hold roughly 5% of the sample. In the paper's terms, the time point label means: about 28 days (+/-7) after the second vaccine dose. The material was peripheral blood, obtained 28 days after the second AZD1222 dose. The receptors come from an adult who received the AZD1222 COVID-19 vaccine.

As DNA, the CDR3 is TGTGCCAGCAGCCATGCCCGTCCCAATGAGCAGTTCTTC. Its translation is CASSHARPNEQFF. V and J are TRBV3-1 (or the pseudogene TRBV3-2) and TRBJ2-1; D gene ambiguous. V lost 3 bases and J 6 bases, leaving 9 bases between the germline ends. The germline V gene has CDR1 LGHDT and CDR2 YNNKEL (reference sequence). The CDR3 consists of 13 residues.

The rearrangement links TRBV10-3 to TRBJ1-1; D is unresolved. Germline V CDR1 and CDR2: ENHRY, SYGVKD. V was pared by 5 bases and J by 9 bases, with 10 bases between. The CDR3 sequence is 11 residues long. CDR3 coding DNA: TGTGCCATCAGTTCAAATATTAAAGCTTTCTTT. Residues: CAISSNIKAFF.

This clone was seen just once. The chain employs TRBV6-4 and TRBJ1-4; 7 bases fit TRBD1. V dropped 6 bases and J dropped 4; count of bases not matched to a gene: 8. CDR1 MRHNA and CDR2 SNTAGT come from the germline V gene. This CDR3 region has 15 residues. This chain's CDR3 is CASSPGTARNEKLFF. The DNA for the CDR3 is TGTGCCAGCAGCCCCGGGACAGCTCGTAATGAAAAACTGTTTTTT.

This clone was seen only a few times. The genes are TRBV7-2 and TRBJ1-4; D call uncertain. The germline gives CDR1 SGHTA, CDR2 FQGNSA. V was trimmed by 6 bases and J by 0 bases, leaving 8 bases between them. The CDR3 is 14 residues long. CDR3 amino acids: CASRPASTNEKLFF. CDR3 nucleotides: TGTGCCAGCAGGCCGGCCTCAACTAATGAAAAACTGTTTTTT.

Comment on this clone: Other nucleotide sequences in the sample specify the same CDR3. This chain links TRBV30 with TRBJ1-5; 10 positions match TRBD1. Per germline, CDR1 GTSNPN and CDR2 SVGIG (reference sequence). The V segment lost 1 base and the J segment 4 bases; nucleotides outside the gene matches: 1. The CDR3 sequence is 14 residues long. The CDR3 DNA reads TGTGCCTGGAGTGGGGGACAGGGGAATCAGCCCCAGCATTTT. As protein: CAWSGGQGNQPQHF. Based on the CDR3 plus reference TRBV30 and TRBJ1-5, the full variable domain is SQTIHQWPATLVQPVGSPLSLECTVEGTSNPNLYWYRQAAGRGLQLLFYSVGIGQISSEVPQNLSASRPQDRQFILSSKKLLLSDSGFYLCAWSGGQGNQPQHFGDGTRLSIL.

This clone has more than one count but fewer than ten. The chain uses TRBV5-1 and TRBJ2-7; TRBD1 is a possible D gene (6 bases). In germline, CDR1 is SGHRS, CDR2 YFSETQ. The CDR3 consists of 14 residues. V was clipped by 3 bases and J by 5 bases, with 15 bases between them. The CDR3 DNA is TGCGCCAGCAGCTCCCTCGAAGGGGACAACGAGCAGTACTTC. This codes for CASSSLEGDNEQYF. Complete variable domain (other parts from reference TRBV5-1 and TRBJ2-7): KAGVTQTPRYLIKTRGQQVTLSCSPISGHRSVSWYQQTPGQGLQFLFEYFSETQRNKGNFPGRFSGRQFSNSRSEMNVSTLELGDSALYLCASSSLEGDNEQYFGPGTRLTVT.

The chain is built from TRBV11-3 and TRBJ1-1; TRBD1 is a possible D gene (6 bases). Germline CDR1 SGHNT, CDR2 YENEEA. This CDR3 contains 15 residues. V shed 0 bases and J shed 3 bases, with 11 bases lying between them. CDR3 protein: CASSLDQGRYTEAFF. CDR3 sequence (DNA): TGTGCCAGCAGCTTAGATCAGGGGCGCTACACTGAAGCTTTCTTT.

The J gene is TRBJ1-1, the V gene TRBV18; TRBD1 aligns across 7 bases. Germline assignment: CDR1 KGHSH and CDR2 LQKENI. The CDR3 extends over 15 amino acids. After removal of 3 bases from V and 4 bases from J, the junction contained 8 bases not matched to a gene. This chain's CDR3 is CASSPGQGVLTEAFF. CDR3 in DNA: TGTGCCAGCTCACCGGGCCAGGGGGTACTCACTGAAGCTTTCTTT.

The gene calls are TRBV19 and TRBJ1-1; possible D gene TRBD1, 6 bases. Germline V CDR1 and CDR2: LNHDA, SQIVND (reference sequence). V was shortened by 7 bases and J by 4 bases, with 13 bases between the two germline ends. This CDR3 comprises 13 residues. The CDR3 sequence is CASTPRGGTEAFF. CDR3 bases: TGTGCCAGTACCCCTCGAGGGGGCACTGAAGCTTTCTTT.

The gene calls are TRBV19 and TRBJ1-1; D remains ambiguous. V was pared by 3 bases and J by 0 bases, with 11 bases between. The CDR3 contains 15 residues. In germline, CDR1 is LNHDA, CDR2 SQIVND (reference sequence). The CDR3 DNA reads TGTGCCAGTAGTATTATGGGGATGGTGAACACTGAAGCTTTCTTT. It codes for CASSIMGMVNTEAFF.

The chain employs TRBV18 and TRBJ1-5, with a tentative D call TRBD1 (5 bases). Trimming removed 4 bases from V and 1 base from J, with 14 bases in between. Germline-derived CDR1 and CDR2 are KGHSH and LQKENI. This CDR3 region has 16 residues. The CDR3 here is CASSRDGTGSNQPQHF. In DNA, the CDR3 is TGTGCCAGCTCACGTGATGGGACGGGGAGCAATCAGCCCCAGCATTTT.

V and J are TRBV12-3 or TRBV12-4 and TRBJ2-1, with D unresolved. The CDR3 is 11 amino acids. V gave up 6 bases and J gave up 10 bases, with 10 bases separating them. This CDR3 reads CASSTLREQFF. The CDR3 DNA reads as TGTGCCAGCAGCACCCTGAGGGAGCAGTTCTTC.

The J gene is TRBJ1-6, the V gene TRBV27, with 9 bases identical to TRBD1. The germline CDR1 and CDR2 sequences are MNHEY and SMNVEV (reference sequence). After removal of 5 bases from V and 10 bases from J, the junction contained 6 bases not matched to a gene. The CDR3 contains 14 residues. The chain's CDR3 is CASSVQGARSPLHF. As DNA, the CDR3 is TGTGCCAGCAGTGTACAGGGGGCTCGGTCACCCCTCCACTTT.

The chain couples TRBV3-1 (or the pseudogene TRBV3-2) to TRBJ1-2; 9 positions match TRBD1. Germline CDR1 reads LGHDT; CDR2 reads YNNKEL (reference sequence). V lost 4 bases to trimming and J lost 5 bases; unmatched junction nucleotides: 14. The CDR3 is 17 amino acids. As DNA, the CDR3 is TGTGCCAGCAGCCTACTTACTACAGGGGGCGCTGGGTATGGCTACACCTTC. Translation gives CASSLLTTGGAGYGYTF.

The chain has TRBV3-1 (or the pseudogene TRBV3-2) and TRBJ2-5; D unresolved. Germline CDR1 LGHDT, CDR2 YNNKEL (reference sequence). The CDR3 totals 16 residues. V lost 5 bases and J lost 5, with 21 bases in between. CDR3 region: CASSESYPSFSETQYF. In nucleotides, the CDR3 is TGTGCCAGCAGCGAATCCTATCCCTCTTTCTCTGAGACCCAGTACTTC.

The CDR3 protein is CASTKTAVSYTEAFF. The CDR3, as DNA: TGTGCCAGCACAAAAACCGCCGTCAGTTACACTGAAGCTTTCTTT. V is TRBV7-2 and J is TRBJ1-1; no reliable D call. The length of the CDR3 is 15 residues. Germline V gene data show CDR1 as SGHTA and CDR2 as FQGNSA. V was trimmed by 7 bases and J by 3 bases, leaving 18 bases between them.

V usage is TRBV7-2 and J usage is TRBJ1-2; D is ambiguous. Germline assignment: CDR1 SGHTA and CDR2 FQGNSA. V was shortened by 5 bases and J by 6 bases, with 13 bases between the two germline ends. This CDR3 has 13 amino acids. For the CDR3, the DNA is TGTGCCAGCAGCCCGGGCCTATGGGATGGCTACACCTTC. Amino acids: CASSPGLWDGYTF.

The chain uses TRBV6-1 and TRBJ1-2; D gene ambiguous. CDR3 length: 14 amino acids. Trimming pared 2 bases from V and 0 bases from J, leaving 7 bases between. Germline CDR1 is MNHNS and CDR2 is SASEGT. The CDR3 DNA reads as TGTGCCAGCAGTGAACTGGTTCCTAACTATGGCTACACCTTC. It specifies CASSELVPNYGYTF.

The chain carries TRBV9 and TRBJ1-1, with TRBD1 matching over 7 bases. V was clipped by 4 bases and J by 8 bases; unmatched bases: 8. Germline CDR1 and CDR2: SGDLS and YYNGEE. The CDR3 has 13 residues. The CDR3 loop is CASSPREQGEAFF. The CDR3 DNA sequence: TGTGCCAGCAGCCCAAGGGAACAGGGGGAAGCTTTCTTT.

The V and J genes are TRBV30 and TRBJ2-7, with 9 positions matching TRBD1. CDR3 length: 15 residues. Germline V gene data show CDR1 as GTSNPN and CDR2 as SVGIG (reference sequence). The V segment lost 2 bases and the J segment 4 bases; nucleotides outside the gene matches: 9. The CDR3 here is CAWSQGTGYQYEQYF. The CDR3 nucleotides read TGTGCCTGGAGTCAAGGGACAGGGTACCAATACGAGCAGTACTTC.

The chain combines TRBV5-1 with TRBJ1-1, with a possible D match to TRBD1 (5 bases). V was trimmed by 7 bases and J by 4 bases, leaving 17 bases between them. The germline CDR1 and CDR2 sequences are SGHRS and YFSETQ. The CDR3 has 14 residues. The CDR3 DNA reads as TGCGCCAGCGGCCCCGGGACTATGCCCACTGAAGCTTTCTTT. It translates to CASGPGTMPTEAFF. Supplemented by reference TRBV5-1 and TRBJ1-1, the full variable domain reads KAGVTQTPRYLIKTRGQQVTLSCSPISGHRSVSWYQQTPGQGLQFLFEYFSETQRNKGNFPGRFSGRQFSNSRSEMNVSTLELGDSALYLCASGPGTMPTEAFFGQGTRLTVV.

The CDR3 protein is CASSRLAGDNTQYF. CDR3 bases: TGTGCCAGCAGCCGACTAGCGGGGGATAATACGCAGTATTTT. This rearrangement joins TRBV3-1 (or the pseudogene TRBV3-2) to TRBJ2-3; TRBD2 matches at 12 bases. V lost 4 bases to trimming and J lost 7 bases; unmatched junction nucleotides: 3. The CDR3 loop spans 14 amino acids. Germline V lookup: CDR1 LGHDT, CDR2 YNNKEL (reference sequence).

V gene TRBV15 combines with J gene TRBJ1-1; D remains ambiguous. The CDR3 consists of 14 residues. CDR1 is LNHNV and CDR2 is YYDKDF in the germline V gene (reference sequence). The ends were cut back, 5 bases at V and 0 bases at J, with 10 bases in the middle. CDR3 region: CATSPGWVNTEAFF. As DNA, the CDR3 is TGTGCCACCAGCCCGGGTTGGGTGAACACTGAAGCTTTCTTT.

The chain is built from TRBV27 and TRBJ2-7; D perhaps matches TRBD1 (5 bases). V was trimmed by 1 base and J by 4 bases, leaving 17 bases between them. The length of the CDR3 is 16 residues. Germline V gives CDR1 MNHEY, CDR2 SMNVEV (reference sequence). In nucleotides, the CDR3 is TGTGCCAGCAGTTTATATGTGGAGACAGAAAATTACGAGCAGTACTTC. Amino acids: CASSLYVETENYEQYF.

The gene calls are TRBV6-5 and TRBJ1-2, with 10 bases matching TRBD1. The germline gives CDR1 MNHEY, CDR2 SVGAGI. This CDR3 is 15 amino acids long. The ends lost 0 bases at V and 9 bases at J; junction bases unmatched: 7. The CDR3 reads CASSYSGTGEKSYTF. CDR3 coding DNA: TGTGCCAGCAGTTACTCCGGGACAGGGGAAAAAAGCTACACCTTC.

The CDR3 DNA sequence: TGTGCCAGCAGCTTAGGCAGGGAGGGCTACGAGCAGTACTTC. This sequence encodes CASSLGREGYEQYF. The chain has TRBV7-2 and TRBJ2-7, with TRBD2 identical over 7 bases. Per germline, CDR1 SGHTA and CDR2 FQGNSA. V shed 1 base, J shed 3 bases, and the junction held 3 bases outside the gene matches. The CDR3 is 14 residues long.